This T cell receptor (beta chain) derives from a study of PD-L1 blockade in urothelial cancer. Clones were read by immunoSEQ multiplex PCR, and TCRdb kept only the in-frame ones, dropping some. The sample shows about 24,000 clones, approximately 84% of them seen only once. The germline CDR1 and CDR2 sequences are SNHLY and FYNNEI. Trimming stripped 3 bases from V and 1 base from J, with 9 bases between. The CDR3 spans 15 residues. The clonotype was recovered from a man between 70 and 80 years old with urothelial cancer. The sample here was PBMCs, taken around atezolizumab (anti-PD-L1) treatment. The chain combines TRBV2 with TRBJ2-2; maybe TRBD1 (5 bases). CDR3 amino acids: CASSDARVNTGELFF. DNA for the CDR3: TGTGCCAGCAGTGATGCCAGGGTGAACACCGGGGAGCTGTTTTTT.